This TCR beta chain was recovered during a study of molecular identifiers for immune sequencing clone quantification. Study at large: Sequencing covered four of five parts into which replicate RNA from approximately 22,000 or 94,000 naive CD8 cells was split.

Germline assignment: CDR1 DFQATT and CDR2 SNEGSKA (reference sequence). The CDR3 runs 15 residues. The V end lost 3 bases, the J end lost 6 bases, and 18 bases lay between the germline ends. Naive CD8 T cells, phenotype CD8+CD4-CCR7+CD45RA+, were sorted. MiXCR, run by TCRdb on the PCR reads, gives a single entry per CDR3 protein. The sample shows about 630,000 distinct CDR3 sequences, about 25% of them seen only once. The sequence derives from a human donor in good health. Some libraries in this study had Jurkat cell RNA spiked in. This rearrangement joins TRBV20-1 to TRBJ2-1; maybe TRBD1 (6 bases). Sequencing was done on a sample of naive CD8+ T cells from blood, with Jurkat cell RNA spiked in. The subset is: FACS-sorted CD8+CD4-CCR7+CD45RA+ naive T cells. The CDR3 DNA follows: TGCAGTGCTAGCGTCTGGCAGGGGTGGGGCAATGAGCAGTTCTTC. Residues: CSASVWQGWGNEQFF.